Below, 20 T cell receptor beta chains from the same sample are listed, as sequenced in a study of blood T cell repertoires in COVID-19. TCRdb's copy holds only in-frame clones and misses some; the assay was immunoSEQ multiplex PCR. The table lists about 240,000 clones, 87% of them singletons. Sequencing used PBMCs or T cells enriched from blood (not recorded which). These TCRs come from a woman in her 30s with acute COVID-19.

CDR3 nucleotides: TGTGCCAGCAGCAAGGGCCGGGACACCAATGAAAAACTGTTTTTT. As protein: CASSKGRDTNEKLFF. The rearrangement links TRBV5-5 to TRBJ1-4; D might be TRBD1 (6 bases). Germline CDR1 is SGHKS and CDR2 is YYEKEE (reference sequence). V lost 4 bases and J 5 bases, leaving 15 bases between the germline ends. CDR3 size: 15 residues. Combining the CDR3 with reference TRBV5-5 and TRBJ1-4 gives the whole variable domain DAGVTQSPTHLIKTRGQQVTLRCSPISGHKSVSWYQQVLGQGPQFIFQYYEKEERGRGNFPDRFSARQFPNYSSELNVNALLLGDSALYLCASSKGRDTNEKLFFGSGTQLSVL.

This sequence joins TRBV7-6 and TRBJ2-2; TRBD1 matches at 9 bases. The germline CDR1 and CDR2 sequences are SGHVS and FNYEAQ. The CDR3 length is 15 residues. V was clipped by 1 base and J by 5 bases; unmatched bases: 2. CDR3 region: CASSLEGQGTGELFF. In DNA form, the CDR3 reads TGTGCCAGCAGCTTAGAAGGACAGGGGACCGGGGAGCTGTTTTTT.

The chain recombines TRBV30 with TRBJ1-3; D is perhaps TRBD1 (5 bases). The CDR3 extends over 13 amino acids. V lost 0 bases to trimming and J lost 7 bases, with 10 bases between them. Germline V gene sequence: CDR1 GTSNPN, CDR2 SVGIG (reference sequence). The CDR3 reads CAWSVQGANTIYF. DNA for the CDR3: TGTGCCTGGAGTGTACAAGGGGCGAACACCATATATTTT.

V is TRBV19 and J is TRBJ1-1; the D gene is possibly TRBD1 (5 bases). The V and J ends lost 7 bases and 4 bases respectively, with 16 bases between them. Germline V gives CDR1 LNHDA, CDR2 SQIVND (reference sequence). CDR3 length equals 14 residues. The CDR3 protein is CASTSSGGLTEAFF. The CDR3 DNA sequence: TGTGCCAGTACCTCCTCGGGGGGACTCACTGAAGCTTTCTTT.

This clone has only one observation. V usage is TRBV28 and J usage is TRBJ2-2; 7 positions match TRBD1. The CDR3 spans 12 residues. The germline gives CDR1 MDHEN, CDR2 SYDVKM. CDR3 DNA: TGTGCAGGCAGGGGGATGGCCGGGGAGCTGTTTTTT. This sequence encodes CAGRGMAGELFF.

In its sample, this clone was seen a few times. The V call is TRBV4-3, the J call TRBJ2-3; 16 bases fit TRBD2. Germline CDR1 LGHNA, CDR2 YSLEER. V dropped 4 bases and J dropped 2; count of bases not matched to a gene: 6. There are 18 residues in the CDR3. The chain's CDR3 is CASSPGTSGGDLTDTQYF. For the CDR3, the DNA is TGCGCCAGCAGCCCCGGGACTAGCGGGGGGGACCTCACAGATACGCAGTATTTT.

The chain joins TRBV6-5 to TRBJ1-1; the match to TRBD1 covers 8 bases. After removal of 6 bases from V and 1 base from J, the junction contained 4 bases not matched to a gene. In germline, CDR1 is MNHEY, CDR2 SVGAGI. This CDR3 spans 14 amino acids. As DNA, the CDR3 is TGTGCCAGCAGAACTGGACAGGGGAACACTGAAGCTTTCTTT. The encoded protein is CASRTGQGNTEAFF.

This clone has more than one count but fewer than ten. The chain joins TRBV19 to TRBJ2-1; 9 nucleotides line up with TRBD1. V shed 3 bases, J shed 4 bases, and the junction held 7 bases outside the gene matches. Germline V lookup: CDR1 LNHDA, CDR2 SQIVND (reference sequence). There are 16 residues in the CDR3. DNA for the CDR3: TGTGCCAGTAGTATCGACCCCGGGACAGGGTACAATGAGCAGTTCTTC. Its protein product is CASSIDPGTGYNEQFF. Full variable domain (remainder filled in from reference TRBV19 and TRBJ2-1): DGGITQSPKYLFRKEGQNVTLSCEQNLNHDAMYWYRQDPGQGLRLIYYSQIVNDFQKGDIAEGYSVSREKKESFPLTVTSAQKNPTAFYLCASSIDPGTGYNEQFFGPGTRLTVL.

Written as DNA, the CDR3 is TGTGCCAGCAGCTTTCCTAGCGGGGGCACCTACGAGCAGTACTTC. Translating gives CASSFPSGGTYEQYF. The J gene is TRBJ2-7, the V gene TRBV5-6; 10 bases are shared with TRBD2. Germline V gene sequence: CDR1 SGHDT, CDR2 YYEEEE. V was clipped by 2 bases and J by 2 bases; unmatched bases: 4. The CDR3 extends over 15 amino acids.

This clone was seen only once. The chain is built from TRBV5-5 and TRBJ2-5, with 7 bases matching TRBD1. Germline V gene lookup returns CDR1 SGHKS and CDR2 YYEKEE (reference sequence). This CDR3 region has 12 residues. The junction had 2 bases not matched to a gene; V was cut back by 3 bases and J by 6 bases. The CDR3 loop reads CASSWDRQTQYF. CDR3 coding DNA: TGTGCCAGCAGCTGGGACAGACAGACCCAGTACTTC.

Only one count was recorded for this clone. This rearrangement joins TRBV27 to TRBJ1-4, with 8 bases lining up with TRBD1. Germline V gene sequence: CDR1 MNHEY, CDR2 SMNVEV (reference sequence). V lost 5 bases, J lost 7 bases, and 9 bases stayed unmatched. The CDR3 spans 15 residues. CDR3 sequence reads: CASSETDRVGEKLFF. The CDR3 nucleotides are TGTGCCAGCAGTGAAACGGACAGGGTGGGTGAAAAACTGTTTTTT.

J is TRBJ2-3 and V is TRBV6-5; D is possibly TRBD2 (5 bases). The V and J ends lost 6 bases and 5 bases respectively, with 9 bases between them. The length of the CDR3 is 12 residues. Germline V gene data show CDR1 as MNHEY and CDR2 as SVGAGI. The CDR3 sequence: CASSAAGDTQYF. CDR3 DNA sequence: TGTGCCAGCAGCGCCGCGGGAGATACGCAGTATTTT.

This chain links TRBV7-2 with TRBJ2-1, with 7 bases aligning to TRBD2. CDR1 and CDR2 (germline): SGHTA, FQGNSA. With V trimmed by 1 base and J by 0 bases, 6 bases remained unmatched. The CDR3 totals 17 residues. The CDR3 DNA is TGTGCCAGCAGCTTAGGGAGTCTAGCGGCCTCCTACAATGAGCAGTTCTTC. Amino acids: CASSLGSLAASYNEQFF.

The V call is TRBV10-3, the J call TRBJ2-5; TRBD2 agrees at 12 bases. With V trimmed by 2 bases and J by 2 bases, 6 bases remained unmatched. Germline loops: CDR1 ENHRY, CDR2 SYGVKD. The CDR3 length is 17 residues. CDR3 sequence: CAISEPNLAGGQETQYF. The DNA of the CDR3 is TGTGCCATCAGTGAGCCTAACCTAGCGGGGGGGCAAGAGACCCAGTACTTC.

The gene calls are TRBV19 and TRBJ2-5; no clear D gene. Trimming pared 3 bases from V and 1 base from J, leaving 6 bases between. Germline CDR1 reads LNHDA; CDR2 reads SQIVND (reference sequence). The CDR3 is 13 amino acids. The CDR3 sequence is CASSMALQETQYF. CDR3 nucleotide sequence: TGTGCCAGTAGTATGGCTCTCCAAGAGACCCAGTACTTC.

The gene calls are TRBV14 and TRBJ2-3; 11 bases fit TRBD2. The CDR3 is 16 amino acids. V lost 3 bases, J lost 2 bases, and 4 bases stayed unmatched. Per germline, CDR1 SGHDN and CDR2 FVKESK. The CDR3 sequence is CASSHLAGGPTDTQYF. The CDR3 coding sequence is TGTGCCAGCAGCCATCTAGCGGGGGGTCCCACAGATACGCAGTATTTT.

The chain employs TRBV13 and TRBJ2-5; D not resolved. Trimming removed 4 bases from V and 2 bases from J, with 14 bases in between. The germline V gene has CDR1 PRHDT and CDR2 FYEKMQ (reference sequence). The CDR3 covers 15 residues. The CDR3 spells CASSSSRVAQETQYF. The CDR3 DNA is TGTGCCAGCAGCTCCTCCCGGGTGGCACAAGAGACCCAGTACTTC.

The J gene is TRBJ2-4, the V gene TRBV5-4; TRBD2 might be the D (5 bases). Trimming left V 4 bases short and J 7 bases short, with 9 bases between. Germline V gene sequence: CDR1 SGHNT, CDR2 YYREEE (reference sequence). CDR3 size: 12 residues. This chain's CDR3 is CASSEGSNIQYF. The CDR3 DNA follows: TGTGCCAGCAGCGAGGGATCGAACATTCAGTACTTC. The full variable domain, completed using reference TRBV5-4 and TRBJ2-4, is ETGVTQSPTHLIKTRGQQVTLRCSSQSGHNTVSWYQQALGQGPQFIFQYYREEENGRGNFPPRFSGLQFPNYSSELNVNALELDDSALYLCASSEGSNIQYFGAGTRLSVL.

The J gene is TRBJ2-2, the V gene TRBV7-2; 7 positions agree with TRBD1. Germline-derived CDR1 and CDR2 are SGHTA and FQGNSA. This CDR3 comprises 14 residues. The ends lost 7 bases at V and 2 bases at J; junction bases unmatched: 4. CDR3 protein: CASTAGGNTGELFF. For the CDR3, the DNA is TGTGCCAGCACGGCAGGGGGAAACACCGGGGAGCTGTTTTTT.

This chain uses TRBV7-9 with TRBJ1-1, with 8 positions matching TRBD1. The CDR3 contains 13 residues. Trimming at V came to 7 bases and at J to 1 base, leaving 2 bases not matched to a gene. Germline CDR1 reads SEHNR; CDR2 reads FQNEAQ (reference sequence). This CDR3 is CASNGQGNTEAFF. CDR3 DNA sequence: TGTGCCAGCAACGGACAGGGGAACACTGAAGCTTTCTTT.